The entry that follows covers one T cell receptor beta chain sequence. The antigen remains unidentified. In the same sample, other DNA sequences code for this CDR3. This specimen belongs to a study of shared clonotypes between healthy human individuals. Overall study findings and caveats: Estimated richness values were generally larger in naive subsets than in memory subsets. The study sampled only blood, and tissue repertoires likely differ.

Trimming removed 3 bases at V and 4 bases at J, with 7 bases between. This CDR3 is 11 amino acids long. Per germline, CDR1 SQVTM and CDR2 ANQGSEA. Those who donated were healthy HIV-negative adults, with no recent acute infections or vaccinations reported. A split of CD4+ cells into CD45RA+ naive and CD45RA-negative memory subsets was performed. TCRdb's copy holds only in-frame clones and misses some; the assay was immunoSEQ multiplex PCR. Among 2 million to 3 million clones listed, 80% to 95% were seen once. The genes are TRBV29-1 and TRBJ2-7; perhaps TRBD2 as D (6 bases). Sequenced material: naive CD4+ T cells from PBMCs. As to subset: CD45RA+ positively selected. The receptor comes from a man aged 18-30 years in good health. Some clones in this sample may be carry-over from other donors' samples. In DNA form, the CDR3 reads TGCAGCGTTGATGCGGGATACGAGCAGTACTTC. Its protein product is CSVDAGYEQYF.